The 14 T cell receptor beta chains below come from one sample, sequenced in a study of T cell responses to AZD1222 COVID-19 vaccine (dated by TCRdb to 2020 to 2022). According to the study, the label for this sample's time point signals: baseline before first vaccination. The receptor library was made with the immunoSEQ multiplex PCR assay. The source is immuneACCESS, and TCRdb retained only in-frame sequences with V and J called. Part of the clones is not carried over; for the studies checked, unresolved V genes explain less than half of this, and the remainder is unexplained. The sample table records about 180,000 clones; around 90% of these occur just once. The ten largest clones add up to around 7.9% of the sample. The material was peripheral blood, obtained on day 0 of AZD1222 vaccination. These receptors were collected from an adult in good health.

This clone was recorded only once. The gene calls are TRBV19 and TRBJ2-7; the D gene is possibly TRBD2 (6 bases). The CDR3 totals 14 residues. The V gene lost 3 bases and the J gene lost 2 bases, with 11 bases spanning the gap. The germline V gene encodes CDR1 LNHDA and CDR2 SQIVND (reference sequence). The CDR3 sequence: CASSMGGSTYEQYF. In DNA form, the CDR3 reads TGTGCCAGTAGTATGGGGGGTTCTACCTACGAGCAGTACTTC.

The rearrangement links TRBV2 to TRBJ2-2, with D uncertain. The V and J ends lost 3 bases and 3 bases respectively, with 11 bases between them. The CDR3 totals 15 residues. CDR1 and CDR2 from the germline V gene are SNHLY and FYNNEI. The CDR3, as DNA: TGTGCCAGCAGTGACCGGGCCTATCACACCGGGGAGCTGTTTTTT. It yields the protein CASSDRAYHTGELFF.

The chain joins TRBV2 to TRBJ1-3; possibly TRBD1 for D (6 bases). The CDR3 sequence is 13 residues long. Germline CDR1 SNHLY, CDR2 FYNNEI. The V and J ends lost 10 bases and 0 bases respectively, with 10 bases between them. The CDR3 bases are TGTGCCACTGCAGGGGTCTCTGGAAACACCATATATTTT. This codes for CATAGVSGNTIYF.

The gene calls are TRBV19 and TRBJ2-7, with a possible D match to TRBD1 (6 bases). V gave up 6 bases and J gave up 5 bases, with 26 bases separating them. Looked up from germline, CDR1 is LNHDA and CDR2 is SQIVND (reference sequence). The CDR3 consists of 17 residues. The CDR3 loop is CASSPSPPGTGTNEQYF. In DNA form, the CDR3 reads TGTGCCAGTAGCCCAAGTCCTCCTGGAACAGGGACGAACGAGCAGTACTTC.

A single count supports this clone. J is TRBJ1-5 and V is TRBV30, with TRBD1 identical over 9 bases. Germline V lookup: CDR1 GTSNPN, CDR2 SVGIG (reference sequence). V was clipped by 2 bases and J by 0 bases; unmatched bases: 14. The CDR3 spans 19 residues. CDR3 amino acids: CAWSHGTGLTRYSNQPQHF. CDR3 in DNA: TGTGCCTGGAGTCACGGGACAGGGCTTACCCGGTATAGCAATCAGCCCCAGCATTTT.

V gene TRBV7-3 combines with J gene TRBJ2-7; 11 nucleotides line up with TRBD1. CDR1 is SGHTA and CDR2 is FQGTGA in the germline V gene. CDR3 length: 13 residues. Trimming removed 5 bases from V and 7 bases from J; junction bases left unmatched: 4. The CDR3 is CASSTDRGLEQYF. The CDR3 coding sequence is TGTGCCAGCAGCACGGACAGGGGGCTAGAGCAGTACTTC.

As to this clone: This sample includes further DNA sequences coding for the same CDR3. The chain has TRBV5-4 and TRBJ1-1, with no clear D. Trimming removed 0 bases at V and 4 bases at J, with 7 bases between. The germline gives CDR1 SGHNT, CDR2 YYREEE (reference sequence). The CDR3 contains 13 residues. CDR3 bases: TGTGCCAGCAGCTTGGGAGGCGGCACTGAAGCTTTCTTT. As protein: CASSLGGGTEAFF.

The rearrangement uses TRBV30 and TRBJ1-2, with TRBD1 matching over 9 bases. V lost 4 bases to trimming and J lost 4 bases; unmatched junction nucleotides: 13. Germline V lookup: CDR1 GTSNPN, CDR2 SVGIG (reference sequence). The CDR3 spans 16 residues. CDR3 loop: CAWTRRDRVIGYGYTF. The CDR3 bases are TGTGCCTGGACTCGAAGGGACAGGGTTATAGGCTATGGCTACACCTTC.

This clone came up once. The genes are TRBV2 and TRBJ1-2; 9 bases align to TRBD1. The CDR3 runs 17 residues. Germline V gene data show CDR1 as SNHLY and CDR2 as FYNNEI. V shed 9 bases and J 0 bases; nucleotides not matched to a gene: 14. As DNA, the CDR3 is TGTGCCAGGTCAGCCGGGACAGGGAGCCTTCCTAACTATGGCTACACCTTC. Its translation: CARSAGTGSLPNYGYTF. Based on the CDR3 plus reference TRBV2 and TRBJ1-2, the full variable domain is EPEVTQTPSHQVTQMGQEVILRCVPISNHLYFYWYRQILGQKVEFLVSFYNNEISEKSEIFDDQFSVERPDGSNFTLKIRSTKLEDSAMYFCARSAGTGSLPNYGYTFGSGTRLTVV.

The rearrangement joins TRBV5-1 to TRBJ1-2; D gene ambiguous. The V and J ends lost 4 bases and 7 bases respectively, with 20 bases between them. Per germline, CDR1 SGHRS and CDR2 YFSETQ. The CDR3 sequence is 15 residues long. CDR3 nucleotide sequence: TGCGCCAGCAGCCACCACGTAGATACAAGATCTGGCTACACCTTC. Its translation: CASSHHVDTRSGYTF.

V gene TRBV9 combines with J gene TRBJ2-3, with a possible D match to TRBD1 (5 bases). The V gene's germline CDR1 is SGDLS and CDR2 YYNGEE. The CDR3 spans 12 residues. Trimming took off 3 bases at V and 5 bases at J, with 7 bases between the two ends. The DNA for the CDR3 is TGTGCCAGCAGCGCCCAGGGAGATACGCAGTATTTT. As protein: CASSAQGDTQYF.

CDR3 DNA sequence: TGTGCCACCACACGGGGGGGCGGTTACAATGAGCAGTTCTTC. The encoded protein is CATTRGGGYNEQFF. V is TRBV28 and J is TRBJ2-1, with TRBD2 identical over 8 bases. CDR1 is MDHEN and CDR2 is SYDVKM in the germline V gene. V lost 10 bases to trimming and J lost 4 bases; unmatched junction nucleotides: 9. The CDR3 has 14 amino acids. The whole variable domain, remainder taken from reference TRBV28 and TRBJ2-1, is DVKVTQSSRYLVKRTGEKVFLECVQDMDHENMFWYRQDPGLGLRLIYFSYDVKMKEKGDIPEGYSVSREKKERFSLILESASTNQTSMYLCATTRGGGYNEQFFGPGTRLTVL.

This clone was seen just once. This chain joins TRBV4-2 and TRBJ2-2, with a weak D call TRBD1 (5 bases). CDR1 is LGHNA, CDR2 YNFKEQ, per germline. CDR3 size: 14 residues. The ends were cut back, 2 bases at V and 3 bases at J, with 7 bases in the middle. CDR3 in DNA: TGTGCCAGCAGCCAAACCAGGGACACCGGGGAGCTGTTTTTT. Protein: CASSQTRDTGELFF.

This chain connects TRBV7-2 to TRBJ2-7; 7 positions agree with TRBD2. The CDR3 extends over 15 amino acids. V shed 5 bases, J shed 6 bases, and the junction held 13 bases outside the gene matches. Germline V gene lookup returns CDR1 SGHTA and CDR2 FQGNSA. The CDR3 nucleotides read TGTGCCAGCAGCGTCGGGACTACCAACCTGGGCGAGCAGTACTTC. This gives the protein CASSVGTTNLGEQYF. The variable domain in full, with the rest retrieved from reference TRBV7-2 and TRBJ2-7, is GAGVSQSPSNKVTEKGKDVELRCDPISGHTALYWYRQSLGQGLEFLIYFQGNSAPDKSGLPSDRFSAERTGGSVSTLTIQRTQQEDSAVYLCASSVGTTNLGEQYFGPGTRLTVT.